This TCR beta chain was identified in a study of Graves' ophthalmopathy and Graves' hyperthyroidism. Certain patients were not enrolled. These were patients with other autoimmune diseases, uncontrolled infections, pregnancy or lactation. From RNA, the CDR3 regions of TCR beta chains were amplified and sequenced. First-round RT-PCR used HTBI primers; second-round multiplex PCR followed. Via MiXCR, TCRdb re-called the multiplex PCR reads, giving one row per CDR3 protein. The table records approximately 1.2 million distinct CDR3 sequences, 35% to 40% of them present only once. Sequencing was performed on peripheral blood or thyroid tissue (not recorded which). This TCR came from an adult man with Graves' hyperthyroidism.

The CDR3 here is CASSPQPGTGAYEQYF. The CDR3 DNA follows: TGTGCCAGCAGTCCCCAACCCGGGACAGGGGCCTACGAGCAGTACTTC. The V and J genes are TRBV12-3 or TRBV12-4 and TRBJ2-7; 10 bases line up with TRBD1. The CDR3 length is 16 residues. Germline trimming cut 5 bases from V and 2 bases from J; bases unmatched to any gene: 9.